This T cell receptor (beta chain) was profiled in a study of cytomegalovirus exposure and HLA in healthy donors. Turning to the study itself: Within an early data release were tens of millions of unique TCRs drawn from HLA-typed donors.

Whole-study findings and limits: Rare TCR sequences predominated, though certain public TCRs were found in many donors. The likely explanation for a cluster of highly shared sequence variants was sequencing artifact. Fewer than 200 TCR beta chains were listed as cytomegalovirus-associated.

There are a few counts of this clone. Its antigen is as yet unknown. PCR employed 60 Vbeta and 13 Jbeta primers. Sequenced by immunoSEQ multiplex PCR; TCRdb stores in-frame clones only, minus some. The sample yields about 140,000 clones, approximately 80% seen once. V shed 0 bases, J shed 5 bases, and the junction held 5 bases outside the gene matches. Germline V gene lookup returns CDR1 SGHNT and CDR2 YYREEE (reference sequence). The CDR3 has 16 amino acids. The chain is built from TRBV5-4 and TRBJ1-6; TRBD1 agrees at 7 bases. The specimen sequenced was PBMCs. The origin of this receptor is a woman aged 35 to 49 in good health and CMV-seronegative. In DNA form, the CDR3 reads TGTGCCAGCAGCTTGGGGGACAGACCCAATAATTCACCCCTCCACTTT. Translating gives CASSLGDRPNNSPLHF.